Below are 22 T cell receptor beta chains sequenced from a single sample in a study of blood T cell repertoires in COVID-19. Measured with immunoSEQ multiplex PCR; TCRdb has only the in-frame clones, and not every one. The table includes roughly 70,000 clones, about 69% detected once. Material: peripheral blood. The receptors derive from a man in his sixties or seventies with acute or convalescent COVID-19.

CDR3 region: CASRGTGRWNGYTF. The CDR3 nucleotides are TGTGCCAGCAGGGGGACAGGGCGCTGGAATGGCTACACCTTC. This chain uses TRBV7-8 with TRBJ1-2; TRBD1 aligns across 9 bases. The CDR3 length is 14 residues. With 6 bases clipped from V and 6 bases from J, the junction kept 8 bases outside the gene matches. Germline CDR1 SGHVS, CDR2 FQNEAQ.

This chain connects TRBV6-2 or TRBV6-3 to TRBJ1-2, with a possible D match to TRBD1 (6 bases). Trimming shortened V by 4 bases and J by 11 bases, and 17 bases separated the two germline ends. Germline CDR1 and CDR2: MNHEY and SVGEGT. The CDR3 runs 13 residues. The CDR3 coding sequence is TGTGCCAGCAGTTCCGTCGGGACAACCGATTACACCTTC. Its protein product is CASSSVGTTDYTF.

This sequence joins TRBV7-9 and TRBJ2-1; 15 positions match TRBD2. This CDR3 has 18 residues. Germline CDR1 reads SEHNR; CDR2 reads FQNEAQ (reference sequence). The V and J ends lost 2 bases and 8 bases, in that order; junction bases with no gene match: 10. For the CDR3, the DNA is TGTGCCAGCAGCTTAAAGTTCCCGGGACTAGCGGGAGGAGATGAGCAGTTCTTC. It yields the protein CASSLKFPGLAGGDEQFF.

This chain connects TRBV7-9 to TRBJ1-1; 7 bases agree with TRBD1. V gave up 5 bases and J gave up 5 bases; unmatched junction bases: 8. Germline CDR1 SEHNR, CDR2 FQNEAQ (reference sequence). The CDR3 runs 14 residues. The CDR3 protein is CASSPTGSGTEAFF. In nucleotides, the CDR3 is TGTGCCAGCAGCCCGACAGGGTCGGGTACTGAAGCTTTCTTT.

V and J are TRBV18 and TRBJ2-3; 10 nucleotides agree with TRBD1. V gave up 1 base and J gave up 2 bases; unmatched junction bases: 3. Germline lookup yields CDR1 KGHSH and CDR2 LQKENI. This CDR3 has 16 residues. The chain's CDR3 is CASSPLGTGVTDTQYF. The CDR3 coding sequence is TGTGCCAGCTCACCACTCGGGACAGGGGTCACAGATACGCAGTATTTT. The full variable domain, with the rest looked up from reference TRBV18 and TRBJ2-3, is NAGVMQNPRHLVRRRGQEARLRCSPMKGHSHVYWYRQLPEEGLKFMVYLQKENIIDESGMPKERFSAEFPKEGPSILRIQQVVRGDSAAYFCASSPLGTGVTDTQYFGPGTRLTVL.

CDR3 protein: CSAELQGSNQPQHF. The CDR3, as DNA: TGCAGCGCCGAGCTGCAGGGGAGCAATCAGCCCCAGCATTTT. V and J are TRBV29-1 and TRBJ1-5; perhaps TRBD1 as D (6 bases). The germline V gene has CDR1 SQVTM and CDR2 ANQGSEA. V shed 7 bases and J shed 1 base, with 14 bases lying between them. This CDR3 has 14 amino acids.

J is TRBJ2-7 and V is TRBV7-2; D not resolved. This CDR3 has 13 residues. V lost 10 bases and J 3 bases, leaving 16 bases between the germline ends. Per germline, CDR1 SGHTA and CDR2 FQGNSA. CDR3 coding DNA: TGTGCCACCACAACGTATCTAGACTACGAGCAGTACTTC. The encoded protein is CATTTYLDYEQYF.

J is TRBJ1-5 and V is TRBV6-4, with 7 bases aligning to TRBD1. The germline gives CDR1 MRHNA, CDR2 SNTAGT. This CDR3 has 15 amino acids. After removal of 2 bases from V and 1 base from J, the junction contained 2 bases not matched to a gene. Here the CDR3 reads CASSDRGPSNQPQHF. Here the CDR3 DNA reads TGTGCCAGCAGTGACAGGGGGCCCAGCAATCAGCCCCAGCATTTT.

The chain couples TRBV20-1 to TRBJ1-5; no clear D gene. CDR1 and CDR2 (germline): DFQATT, SNEGSKA (reference sequence). V was pared by 3 bases and J by 0 bases, with 9 bases between. The CDR3 length is 14 residues. CDR3: CSASTAYSNQPQHF. CDR3 nucleotide sequence: TGCAGTGCTAGTACAGCTTATAGCAATCAGCCCCAGCATTTT.

This clone was seen only a few times. The rearrangement links TRBV27 to TRBJ1-5, with 8 bases that match TRBD1. CDR1 and CDR2 from the germline V gene are MNHEY and SMNVEV (reference sequence). This CDR3 spans 14 amino acids. The J segment lost 10 bases and the V segment lost 6 bases, leaving 11 bases of the junction unmatched. The CDR3 here is CASRMGQTGAPQHF. Here the CDR3 DNA reads TGTGCCAGCAGGATGGGACAGACAGGGGCCCCCCAGCATTTT.

There are a few counts of this clone. This CDR3 reads CASSLGTGDSYEQYF. CDR3 nucleotide sequence: TGTGCCAGCAGCTTGGGGACAGGTGACTCCTACGAGCAGTACTTC. The chain is built from TRBV5-4 and TRBJ2-7; 7 bases fit TRBD1. The CDR3 has 15 amino acids. Germline CDR1 SGHNT, CDR2 YYREEE (reference sequence). Losses at the gene ends were 0 bases for V and 0 bases for J; bases not matched to a gene: 3.

In this sample, this clone turned up a few times. The V and J genes are TRBV18 and TRBJ1-5, with 7 bases matching TRBD1. CDR3 length: 15 amino acids. The ends lost 6 bases at V and 7 bases at J; junction bases unmatched: 12. Germline-derived CDR1 and CDR2 are KGHSH and LQKENI. The DNA for the CDR3 is TGTGCCAGCTCGCTTAACAGGGGAAGGGGGCAGCCCCAGCATTTT. Translated: CASSLNRGRGQPQHF.

This clone was picked up a small number of times. V gene TRBV7-9 combines with J gene TRBJ2-7; 12 bases align to TRBD2. There are 12 residues in the CDR3. With 4 bases clipped from V and 13 bases from J, the junction kept 5 bases outside the gene matches. CDR1 SEHNR and CDR2 FQNEAQ come from the germline V gene (reference sequence). CDR3 sequence reads: CASSSSGRGHYF. Written as DNA, the CDR3 is TGTGCCAGCAGCTCTAGCGGGAGGGGGCATTACTTC.

This chain connects TRBV10-2 to TRBJ2-1; 10 bases fit TRBD2. The CDR3 has 14 amino acids. J was trimmed by 4 bases and V by 6 bases; bases with no gene match: 3. Germline-derived CDR1 and CDR2 are WSHSY and SAAADI. DNA for the CDR3: TGCGCCAGCAGGGGAGCGGGAGGGTACAATGAGCAGTTCTTC. Amino acids: CASRGAGGYNEQFF.

The chain couples TRBV19 to TRBJ1-1; possibly TRBD1 for D (6 bases). Germline V CDR1 and CDR2: LNHDA, SQIVND (reference sequence). The V and J ends lost 4 bases and 5 bases respectively, with 20 bases between them. This CDR3 contains 16 residues. CDR3 nucleotide sequence: TGTGCCAGTAGTACCGCAGGGGCAGGGTGGGGTACTGAAGCTTTCTTT. It encodes CASSTAGAGWGTEAFF.

V gene TRBV6-5 combines with J gene TRBJ2-7, with 8 bases fitting TRBD2. The germline CDR1 and CDR2 sequences are MNHEY and SVGAGI. The CDR3 length is 14 residues. V shed 0 bases and J 7 bases; nucleotides not matched to a gene: 5. CDR3 sequence reads: CASSYSTTSVEQYF. In DNA, the CDR3 is TGTGCCAGCAGTTACTCGACGACTAGCGTAGAGCAGTACTTC.

V is TRBV6-5 and J is TRBJ1-1; no clear D. Trimming stripped 4 bases from V and 3 bases from J, with 6 bases between. The CDR3 totals 12 residues. CDR1 and CDR2 from the germline V gene are MNHEY and SVGAGI. The CDR3 spells CASSSLYTEAFF. CDR3 coding DNA: TGTGCCAGCAGTTCCTTATACACTGAAGCTTTCTTT.

For the CDR3, the DNA is TGTGCCAGCAGCCAAGAGGGACAGGGGGCCCAGCATTTT. As protein: CASSQEGQGAQHF. The chain couples TRBV14 to TRBJ1-5, with TRBD1 matching 11 bases. Germline CDR1 SGHDN, CDR2 FVKESK. Losses at the gene ends were 0 bases for V and 11 bases for J; bases not matched to a gene: 0. This CDR3 is 13 amino acids long.

Details on this clone: At one boundary the junction diverges from the germline segment, which might be a read error. The gene calls are TRBV15 and TRBJ1-1; 9 bases fit TRBD1. Germline assignment: CDR1 LNHNV and CDR2 YYDKDF (reference sequence). This CDR3 is built from 16 residues. In DNA form, the CDR3 reads TGTGCCGCCAGCCGACAGGGGGAAACCTTGAACACTGAAGCTTTCTTT. Protein: CAASRQGETLNTEAFF.

The J gene is TRBJ2-3, the V gene TRBV2, with 8 bases identical to TRBD1. V lost 10 bases, J lost 3 bases, and 6 bases stayed unmatched. The CDR3 loop spans 13 amino acids. Germline CDR1 reads SNHLY; CDR2 reads FYNNEI. Here the CDR3 reads CAIQQGETDTQYF. The CDR3 DNA reads as TGTGCCATACAACAGGGGGAGACAGATACGCAGTATTTT.

This clone was observed a single time. V and J are TRBV11-3 and TRBJ2-2; 8 bases agree with TRBD1. V shed 5 bases and J 3 bases; nucleotides not matched to a gene: 5. This CDR3 contains 15 residues. The V gene's germline CDR1 is SGHNT and CDR2 YENEEA. In DNA, the CDR3 is TGTGCCAGCAGCGCGGTGACAGGGGACACCGGGGAGCTGTTTTTT. It translates to CASSAVTGDTGELFF.

This chain links TRBV19 with TRBJ1-5; the D is unclear. The V and J ends lost 6 bases and 4 bases respectively, with 13 bases between them. In germline, CDR1 is LNHDA, CDR2 SQIVND (reference sequence). CDR3 size: 14 residues. The CDR3 loop is CASSPQLLNQPQHF. CDR3 coding DNA: TGTGCCAGTAGCCCTCAACTATTAAATCAGCCCCAGCATTTT.